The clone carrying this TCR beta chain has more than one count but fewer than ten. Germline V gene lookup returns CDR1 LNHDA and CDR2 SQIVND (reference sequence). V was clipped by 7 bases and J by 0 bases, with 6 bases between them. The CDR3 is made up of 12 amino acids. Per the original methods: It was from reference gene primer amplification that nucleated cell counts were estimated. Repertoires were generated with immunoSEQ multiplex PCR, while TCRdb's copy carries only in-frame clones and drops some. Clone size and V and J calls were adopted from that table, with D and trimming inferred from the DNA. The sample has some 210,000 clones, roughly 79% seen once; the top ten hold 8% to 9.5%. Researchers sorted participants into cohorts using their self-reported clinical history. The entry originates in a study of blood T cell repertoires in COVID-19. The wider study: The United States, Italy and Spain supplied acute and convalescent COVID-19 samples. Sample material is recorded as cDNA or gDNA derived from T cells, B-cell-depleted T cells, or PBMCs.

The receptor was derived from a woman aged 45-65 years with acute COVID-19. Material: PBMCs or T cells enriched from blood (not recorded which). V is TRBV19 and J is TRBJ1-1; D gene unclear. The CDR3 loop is CASIAMNTEAFF. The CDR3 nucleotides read TGTGCCAGTATAGCCATGAACACTGAAGCTTTCTTT.